Included here is one T cell receptor beta chain sequence, with context. Its antigen remains unidentified. Presence of unique molecular identifiers characterized the TCR beta cDNA libraries. cDNA molecules numbering roughly 0.5 million came from about 1 to 10 million T cells. One entry per CDR3 protein, called by TCRdb with MiXCR from the PCR reads. Of roughly 580,000 distinct CDR3 sequences detected, 44% appear once; the ten largest clones hold approximately 1.7%. These data are taken from a study of post-analysis software for immune sequencing data. Study-level background: Relapsing-remitting, secondary progressive and progressive-relapsing courses of multiple sclerosis were included.

Findings of the study overall: Strong co-clustering by F measure was evident for samples that had been prepared in the same batch.

The receptor was isolated from a girl aged 10 to 17 with multiple sclerosis. Sample: blood.

The CDR3 protein is CSAEGQGLTDTQYF. The CDR3 region has the DNA TGCAGCGCTGAGGGACAGGGACTGACAGATACGCAGTATTTT. This chain connects TRBV29-1 to TRBJ2-3, with 9 bases aligning to TRBD1. CDR3 length: 14 amino acids. J was trimmed by 3 bases and V by 7 bases; bases with no gene match: 8. From germline, CDR1 is SQVTM and CDR2 ANQGSEA.